Sequencing of this T cell receptor (beta chain) was carried out in a study of neurological immune-mediated disorders (dated by TCRdb to about 2019). Describing the broader study: Peripheral blood TCR-beta repertoires from HTLV-I-associated myelopathy (HAM/TSP) patients, multiple sclerosis patients and healthy controls were compared by UMI-based sequencing. The cohort was made up of approximately 65 subjects, consisting of some 15 HAM/TSP patients, 34 multiple sclerosis patients and around 20 healthy controls. Longitudinal samples, technical triplicates and paired sorted CD4+ and CD8+ T-cell subsets, alongside PBMC samples, were included among the roughly 97 TCR-beta libraries. The investigation overall reported the following: The highest TCR clonal expansion was observed in HAM/TSP patients, whereas the lowest was observed in MS patients, even when compared with healthy controls. No identical CDR3 amino acid sequences were shared among expanded clones across subjects, suggesting private TCR-beta repertoires in all groups.

Healthy controls were blood bank volunteers in Maryland, USA. Sorted-subset TCR libraries were prepared from under 1.1 million sorted CD4+ or CD8+ T cells. Peripheral blood was subjected to Ficoll-Hypaque density gradient centrifugation to isolate PBMCs, which were then cryopreserved in liquid nitrogen. Paired sorted CD4+ and CD8+ subsets came from healthy controls, HAM/TSP patients and MS patients. cDNA was synthesized by template-switch 5'RACE using a primer with a 10-nucleotide random unique molecular identifier that tagged each TCR transcript. Over 180 million TCR-beta sequences, covering 15-18 subjects, were produced in each sequencing run. The RNeasy kit was used to extract total RNA. The KAPA Real-time Library Amplification kit was used to amplify TCR-beta VDJ regions with primers for the TCR constant region and the 5'RACE anchor. A first PCR added sample indexes and Illumina adaptors, after which a second PCR increased the library yield. The roughly 650 bp TCR product was size-selected on a 2% E-gel SizeSelection system after Ampure bead purification. Before pooling, library quality was checked on a Bioanalyzer, concentration was measured with Qubit, and libraries were quantified with the Kapa Library Quantification kit. Libraries were sequenced paired-end 2 x 150 bp on an Illumina HiSeq 2500. To increase sequence diversity, 25-30% phiX was spiked into each library pool. Per the source publication's procedure: The quality-filtered reads were processed with the UMI-based MiGEC pipeline, whose error correction step removed more than 85% of the raw TCR sequences. IMGT germline references were used for alignment of VDJ genes, and clonotypes were defined by a unique CDR3 amino acid sequence together with V-J genes. Clonal expansion, Shannon diversity and CDR3 relatedness were evaluated with VDJtools (CalcPairwiseDistances, ClusterSamples), while phylogenetic trees were built in CLCbio workbench. Expanded clones were defined as having at least 8 unique UMIs, based on coefficient-of-variation modelling across technical triplicates. The raw public data were reprocessed by TCRdb itself: fastp quality trimming at Q25, MiXCR clonotype calling, in-frame beta chains only. Rows are unified per CDR3 protein, each entry keeping the most common DNA and genes. For this entry, the V and J calls and clone size follow TCRdb and not the study's own pipeline. Within this sample are just over 30,000 distinct CDR3 sequences, with less than 5% of them counted one time only. About 23% of the sample comes from the top ten.

From the cysteine up to the phenylalanine, the CDR3 has a length of 15 residues. Only the CDR3 region is kept as DNA, spanning 45 bases read in frame from base 1. Reading the germline V gene gives CDR1 SGHTA and CDR2 FQGNSA. Trimming at the junction amounts to 5 bases on V and 5 bases on J, and the germline ends lie 16 bases apart. Ten or more counts support this clonotype. Its antigen is still unknown. No base quality information exists; no much larger clone differs at one position. The chain is assembled from TRBV7-2 and TRBJ1-5; a tentative D match to TRBD1 spans 5 bases. This receptor was taken from a middle-aged woman in good health. Source material: CD4+ T cells from blood. The CDR3 protein sequence reads: CASSPQVGGYQPQHF. The DNA sequence is TGTGCCAGCAGCCCCCAGGTCGGGGGGTATCAGCCCCAGCATTTT.